The present TCR beta chain was sequenced within a study of control samples from healthy donors and cancer patients. Sequencing was performed with immunoSEQ multiplex PCR; in TCRdb, only in-frame clones are kept and a portion is missing. The top ten clones hold roughly 4% of a sample with approximately 120,000 clones, about nine tenths of them seen once. The CDR3 has 14 residues. V was shortened by 4 bases and J by 4 bases, with 13 bases between the two germline ends. Germline lookup yields CDR1 LNHDA and CDR2 SQIVND (reference sequence). The TCR comes from a human donor in good health. The donor label of this sample is uncertain. The J gene is TRBJ1-2, the V gene TRBV19; TRBD1 is a possible D gene (5 bases). Sequences were obtained from blood. As DNA, the CDR3 is TGTGCCAGTAGTAAGTCCAGGGACCTCTATGGCTACACCTTC. This translates into CASSKSRDLYGYTF.